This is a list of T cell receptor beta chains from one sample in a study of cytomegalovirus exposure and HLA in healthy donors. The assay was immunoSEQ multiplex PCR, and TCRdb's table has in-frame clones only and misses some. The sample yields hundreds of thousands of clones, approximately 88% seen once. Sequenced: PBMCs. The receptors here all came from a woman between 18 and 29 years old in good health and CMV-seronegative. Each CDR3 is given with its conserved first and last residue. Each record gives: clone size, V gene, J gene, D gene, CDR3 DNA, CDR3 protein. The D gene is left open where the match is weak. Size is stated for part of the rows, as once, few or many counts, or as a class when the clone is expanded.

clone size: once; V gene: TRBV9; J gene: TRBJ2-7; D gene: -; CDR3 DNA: TGTGCCAGCAGCCCCCGTCTGACAGCCTGGGAGCAGTACTTC; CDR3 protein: CASSPRLTAWEQYF
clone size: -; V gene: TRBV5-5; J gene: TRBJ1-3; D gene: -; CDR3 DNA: TGTGCCAGCAGCTTGGGGTCTACTGGAAACACCATATATTTT; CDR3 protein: CASSLGSTGNTIYF
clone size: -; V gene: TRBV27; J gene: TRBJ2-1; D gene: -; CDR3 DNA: TGTGCCAGCAGTTTAAGGAGGCGCGTTGAGCAGTTCTTC; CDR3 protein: CASSLRRRVEQFF
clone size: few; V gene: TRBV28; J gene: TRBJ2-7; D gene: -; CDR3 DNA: TGTGCCAGCAGTTCCGGGACTCCTAGCTCCTACGAGCAGTACTTC; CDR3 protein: CASSSGTPSSYEQYF
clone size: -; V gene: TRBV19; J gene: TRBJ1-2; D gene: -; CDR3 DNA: TGTGCCACCCGCGACAGGCTATATGGCTACACCTTC; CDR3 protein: CATRDRLYGYTF
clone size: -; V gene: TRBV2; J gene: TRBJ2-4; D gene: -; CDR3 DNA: TGTGCCAGCAGTGAGGGGAGCGTAGCCAAAAACATTCAGTACTTC; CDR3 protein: CASSEGSVAKNIQYF
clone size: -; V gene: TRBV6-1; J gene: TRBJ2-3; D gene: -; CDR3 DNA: TGTGCCAGCAGTGATGCGACAGATACCACAGATACGCAGTATTTT; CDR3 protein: CASSDATDTTDTQYF
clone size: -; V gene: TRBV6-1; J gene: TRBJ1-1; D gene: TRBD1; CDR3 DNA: TGTGCCAGCACCCGGTGGGACAGAGAAGCTTTCTTT; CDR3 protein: CASTRWDREAFF
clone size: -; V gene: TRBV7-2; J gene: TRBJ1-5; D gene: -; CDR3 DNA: TGTGCCAGCAGCTCGGGACTGTCTGGTCAGCCCCAGCATTTT; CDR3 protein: CASSSGLSGQPQHF
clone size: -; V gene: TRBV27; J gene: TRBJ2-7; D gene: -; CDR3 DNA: TGTGCCAGCAGTTTATCCCCGTTCTACGAGCAGTACTTC; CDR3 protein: CASSLSPFYEQYF
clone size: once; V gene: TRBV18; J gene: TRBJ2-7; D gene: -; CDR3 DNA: TGTGCCAGCTCACCACGTCAGGAATCTACCTACGAGCAGTACTTC; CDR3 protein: CASSPRQESTYEQYF
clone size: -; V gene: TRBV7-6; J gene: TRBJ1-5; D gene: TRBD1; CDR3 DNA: TGTGCCAGCAGCGCCCGGACAGGCGGCAATCAGCCCCAGCATTTT; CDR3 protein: CASSARTGGNQPQHF
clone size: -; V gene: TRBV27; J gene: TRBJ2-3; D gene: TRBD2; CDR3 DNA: TGTGCCAGCAGAACGACTAGCGGGAGAATTGATACGCAGTATTTT; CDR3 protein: CASRTTSGRIDTQYF
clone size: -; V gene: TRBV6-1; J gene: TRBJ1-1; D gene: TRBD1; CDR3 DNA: TGTGCCAGCAGTGACACAGGGGGCGTGAACACTGAAGCTTTCTTT; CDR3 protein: CASSDTGGVNTEAFF
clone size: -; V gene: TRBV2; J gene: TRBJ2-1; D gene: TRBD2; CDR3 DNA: TGTGCCAGCAGTGAATGGAAGCGGGGTGACAATGAGCAGTTCTTC; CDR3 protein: CASSEWKRGDNEQFF
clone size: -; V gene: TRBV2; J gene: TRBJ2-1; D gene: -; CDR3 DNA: TGTGCCAGCAGTGAAGATCGGGGTACTTACAATGAGCAGTTCTTC; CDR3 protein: CASSEDRGTYNEQFF
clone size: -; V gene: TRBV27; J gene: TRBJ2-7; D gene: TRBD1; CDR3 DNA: TGTGCCAGCAGCAAACAGGGGCCCAGCGAGCAGTACTTC; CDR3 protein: CASSKQGPSEQYF
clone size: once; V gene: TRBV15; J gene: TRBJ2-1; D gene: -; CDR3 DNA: TGTGCCACCAGCAGAGTGTCCGACTCGAAGCAGTTCTTC; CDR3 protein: CATSRVSDSKQFF
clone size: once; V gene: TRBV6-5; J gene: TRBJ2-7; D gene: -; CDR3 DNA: TGTGCCAGCGGGCAGGGCGGTTCCTACGAGCAGTACTTC; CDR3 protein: CASGQGGSYEQYF
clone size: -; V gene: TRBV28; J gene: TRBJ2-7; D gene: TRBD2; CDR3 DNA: TGTGCCAGCAGTGCATCTAGCGGGAGGGCCTACGAGCAGTACTTC; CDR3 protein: CASSASSGRAYEQYF
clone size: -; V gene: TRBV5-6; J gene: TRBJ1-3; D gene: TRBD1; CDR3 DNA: TGTGCCAGCAGCGACTATCCGGGACAGGGGGGAAACACCATATATTTT; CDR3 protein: CASSDYPGQGGNTIYF
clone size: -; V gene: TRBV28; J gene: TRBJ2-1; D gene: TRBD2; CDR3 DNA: TGTGCCAGCAAGGGACTAGCGGGAGAGGGGTACAATGAGCAGTTCTTC; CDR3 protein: CASKGLAGEGYNEQFF
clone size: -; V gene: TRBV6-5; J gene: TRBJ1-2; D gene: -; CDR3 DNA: TGTGCCAGCAGCCGCGACAGTCAGAACTATGGCTACACCTTC; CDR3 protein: CASSRDSQNYGYTF
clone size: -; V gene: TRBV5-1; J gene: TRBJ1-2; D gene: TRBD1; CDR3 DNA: TGCGCCAGCAGCTTGGGGACAGGGCTTGACTATGGCTACACCTTC; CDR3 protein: CASSLGTGLDYGYTF
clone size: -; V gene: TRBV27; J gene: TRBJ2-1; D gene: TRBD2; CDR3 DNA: TGTGCCAGCAGTTACATTTGGCCGGGGACTAGGGAAGCGAGACACAATGAGCAGTTCTTC; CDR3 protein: CASSYIWPGTREARHNEQFF
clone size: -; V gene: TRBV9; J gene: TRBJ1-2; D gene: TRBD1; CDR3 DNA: TGTGCCAGCCTCAGGGCAGGGGGCCCTACTAACTATGGCTACACCTTC; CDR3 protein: CASLRAGGPTNYGYTF
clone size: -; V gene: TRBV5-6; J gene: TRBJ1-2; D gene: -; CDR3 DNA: TGTGCCAGCAGCTTGGTGGTTCGGGTCTCCTATGGCTACACCTTC; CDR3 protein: CASSLVVRVSYGYTF
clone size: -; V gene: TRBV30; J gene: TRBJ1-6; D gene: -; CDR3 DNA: TGTGCCTGGAGTTCTGACCTACGGGAGGCACCCCTCCACTTT; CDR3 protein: CAWSSDLREAPLHF
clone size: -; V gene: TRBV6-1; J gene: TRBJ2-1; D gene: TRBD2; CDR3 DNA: TGTGCCAGCAGGGACTGGACTAGCCTTTACAATGAGCAGTTCTTC; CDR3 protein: CASRDWTSLYNEQFF
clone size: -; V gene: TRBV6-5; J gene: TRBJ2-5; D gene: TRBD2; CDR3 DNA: TGTGCCAGCAGTTTGCTTCCAGCGGGAGCATCAGAGACCCAGTACTTC; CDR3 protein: CASSLLPAGASETQYF
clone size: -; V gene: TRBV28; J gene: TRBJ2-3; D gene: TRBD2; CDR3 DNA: TGTGCCAGCAGTCCCTGGGGAGGGAGGGACACAGATACGCAGTATTTT; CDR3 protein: CASSPWGGRDTDTQYF
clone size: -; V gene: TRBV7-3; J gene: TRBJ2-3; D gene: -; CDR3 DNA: TGTGCCAGCAGCTTAAAAGCGGCCACAGATACGCAGTATTTT; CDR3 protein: CASSLKAATDTQYF
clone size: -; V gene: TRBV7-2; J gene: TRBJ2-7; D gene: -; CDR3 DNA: TGTGCCAGCAGCCTACTACAGGGAGGGGGCGAGCAGTACTTC; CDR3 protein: CASSLLQGGGEQYF
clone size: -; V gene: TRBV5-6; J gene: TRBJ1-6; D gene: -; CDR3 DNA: TGTGCCAGCAGCCCTGGGGGGAATTCACCCCTCCACTTT; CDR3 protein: CASSPGGNSPLHF
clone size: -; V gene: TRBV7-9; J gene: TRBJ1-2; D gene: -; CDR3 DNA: TGTGCCAGCAGCCCTAGCTCGCCCATATATGGCTACACCTTC; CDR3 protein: CASSPSSPIYGYTF
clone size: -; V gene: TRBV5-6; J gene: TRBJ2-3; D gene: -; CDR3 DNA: TGTGCCAGCAGCCAGGGGGGTTTGCACACAGATACGCAGTATTTT; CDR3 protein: CASSQGGLHTDTQYF
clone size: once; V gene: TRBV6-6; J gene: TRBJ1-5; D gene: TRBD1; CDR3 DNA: TGTGCCAGCACCAGGGACAGGGGGCGGGATCAGCCCCAGCATTTT; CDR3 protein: CASTRDRGRDQPQHF
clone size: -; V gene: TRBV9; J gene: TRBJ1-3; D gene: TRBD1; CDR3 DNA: TGTGCCAGCAGCAAAACAGGGGGATCTGGAAACACCATATATTTT; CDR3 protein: CASSKTGGSGNTIYF
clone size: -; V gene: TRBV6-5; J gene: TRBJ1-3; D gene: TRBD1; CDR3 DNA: TGTGCCAGCAGCTCGGGACAGAAAAGCACCATATATTTT; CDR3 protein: CASSSGQKSTIYF
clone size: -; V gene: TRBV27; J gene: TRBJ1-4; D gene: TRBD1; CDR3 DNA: TGTGCCAGCAGCTTGGGGCAGGGGGCTATGGAAAAACTGTTTTTT; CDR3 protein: CASSLGQGAMEKLFF
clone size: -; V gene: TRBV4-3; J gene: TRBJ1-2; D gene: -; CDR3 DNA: TGCGCCAGCAGCCAAGGAGAGGGCCGGCACTATGGCTACACCTTC; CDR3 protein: CASSQGEGRHYGYTF
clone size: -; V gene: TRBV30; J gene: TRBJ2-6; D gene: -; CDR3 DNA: TGTGCCTGGAGCCTACAGGGAACTGGGGCCAACGTCCTGACTTTC; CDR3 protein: CAWSLQGTGANVLTF
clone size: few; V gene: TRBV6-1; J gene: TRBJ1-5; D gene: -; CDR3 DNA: TGTGCCAGCAGTGACCGGTCGTCGGCGGGTAGCAATCAGCCCCAGCATTTT; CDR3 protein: CASSDRSSAGSNQPQHF
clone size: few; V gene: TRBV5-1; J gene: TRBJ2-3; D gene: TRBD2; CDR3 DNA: TGCGCCAGCAGCTTGTCTAGCGGGAGGGCCGACTTAGACACAGATACGCAGTATTTT; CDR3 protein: CASSLSSGRADLDTDTQYF
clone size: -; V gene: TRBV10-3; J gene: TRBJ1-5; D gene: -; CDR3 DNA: TGTGCCATCAGTGAGTCGACGGGAAGTAATCAGCCCCAGCATTTT; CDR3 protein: CAISESTGSNQPQHF
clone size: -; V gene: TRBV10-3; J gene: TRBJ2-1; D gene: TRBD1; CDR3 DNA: TGTGCCATCAGCCCTACCGTGGGACAGGGTGTTTATGAGCAGTTCTTC; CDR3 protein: CAISPTVGQGVYEQFF
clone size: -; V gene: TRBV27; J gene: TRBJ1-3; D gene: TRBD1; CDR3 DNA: TGTGCCAGCAGTTCCCAGGGACAGGCCCTAGCTGGAAACACCATATATTTT; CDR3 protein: CASSSQGQALAGNTIYF
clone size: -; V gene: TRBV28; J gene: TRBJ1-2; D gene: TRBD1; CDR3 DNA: TGTGCCAGCACCATCATAGGGACAGGGTCGTATGGCTACACCTTC; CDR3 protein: CASTIIGTGSYGYTF
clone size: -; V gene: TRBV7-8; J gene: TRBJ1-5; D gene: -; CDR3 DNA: TGTGCCAGCAGCTTACTGCAGGGATCTCAAGGGGGATATCAGCCCCAGCATTTT; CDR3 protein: CASSLLQGSQGGYQPQHF
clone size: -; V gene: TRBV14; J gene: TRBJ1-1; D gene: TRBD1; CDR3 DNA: TGTGCCAGCAGCCCGACAGGGAGTCGACGAACTGAAGCTTTCTTT; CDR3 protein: CASSPTGSRRTEAFF
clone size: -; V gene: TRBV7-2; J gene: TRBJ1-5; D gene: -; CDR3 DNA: TGTGCCAGCAGCGAAAAGTGGGGAGGAGGTCAGCCCCAGCATTTT; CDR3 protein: CASSEKWGGGQPQHF
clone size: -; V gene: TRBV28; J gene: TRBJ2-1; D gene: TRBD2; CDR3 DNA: TGTGCCAGCATTCTTAGCGGGTCCTACAATGAGCAGTTCTTC; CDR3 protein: CASILSGSYNEQFF
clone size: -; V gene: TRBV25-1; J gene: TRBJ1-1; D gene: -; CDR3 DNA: TGTGCCAGCAGTGACTGGGGAGGGAACACTGAAGCTTTCTTT; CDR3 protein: CASSDWGGNTEAFF
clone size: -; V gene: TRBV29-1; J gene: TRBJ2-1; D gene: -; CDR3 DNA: TGCAGCGTTGGCTCAAGCGGAATTGAGCAGTTCTTC; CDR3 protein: CSVGSSGIEQFF
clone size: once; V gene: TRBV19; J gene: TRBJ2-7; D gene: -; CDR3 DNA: TGTGCCAGTAGTATCGGGGCAGCCCAGGGGTACGAGCAGTACTTC; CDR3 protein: CASSIGAAQGYEQYF